This is a list of T cell receptor beta chains from one sample in a study of OX40 agonist ivuxolimab in advanced cancers. Data came from immunoSEQ multiplex PCR; TCRdb stores just in-frame clones and leaves some out. This sample has 10,000 to 11,000 clones, with about 63% found just once. The sequenced sample was CD4+ or CD8+ T cells sorted from blood, obtained in a trial of the OX40 agonist ivuxolimab. The receptors derive from an adult with an advanced solid tumor such as melanoma, head and neck, liver or kidney cancer. The CDR3 runs from the conserved cysteine through the conserved F or W. Fields, in order: J gene, V gene, clone size, D gene, CDR3 protein, CDR3 DNA. D genes are given only for firm matches. The size entry is marked missing in some rows and otherwise reads once, few, many or a size class.

TRBJ1-1 TRBV7-8 NA NA CASSLTDGNTEAFF TGTGCCAGCAGCTTAACGGATGGGAACACTGAAGCTTTCTTT
TRBJ1-6 TRBV27 NA NA CASRELNSPLHF TGTGCCAGCCGGGAGTTAAATTCACCCCTCCACTTT
TRBJ2-1 TRBV27 NA NA CASSFSGSSYNEQFF TGTGCCAGCAGTTTCAGTGGGAGCTCCTACAATGAGCAGTTCTTC
TRBJ2-1 TRBV7-9 medium-sized NA CASSLPGTRSNNEQFF TGTGCCAGCAGCTTACCCGGGACAAGATCAAACAATGAGCAGTTCTTC
TRBJ1-3 TRBV13 medium-sized TRBD1 CASSLAGTGFGTAGNTIYF TGTGCCAGCAGCTTAGCCGGGACAGGGTTTGGGACTGCTGGAAACACCATATATTTT
TRBJ2-1 TRBV19 medium-sized TRBD2 CASSIPAGTSGSLGPYNEQFF TGTGCCAGTAGTATCCCGGCGGGGACTAGCGGGAGTTTGGGGCCCTACAATGAGCAGTTCTTC
TRBJ2-2 TRBV28 NA NA CASSLGGNTGELFF TGTGCCAGCAGTTTGGGCGGTAACACCGGGGAGCTGTTTTTT
TRBJ1-2 TRBV11-2 NA NA CASSLLTNYGYTF TGTGCCAGCAGCTTACTGACAAACTATGGCTACACCTTC
TRBJ2-3 TRBV6-9 NA NA CASSYSGGRSDTQYF TGTGCCAGCAGTTACTCAGGAGGGAGGTCAGATACGCAGTATTTT
TRBJ1-1 TRBV28 NA NA CASSFYRNTEAFF TGTGCCAGCAGTTTCTACAGGAACACTGAAGCTTTCTTT
TRBJ1-1 TRBV5-6 few NA CASRAADLEAFF TGTGCCAGCAGAGCAGCGGACCTTGAAGCTTTCTTT
TRBJ1-1 TRBV6-5 NA NA CASSYFGETEAFF NA
TRBJ1-3 TRBV4-2 NA TRBD1 CASSQEPGQGGNTIYF TGTGCCAGCAGCCAAGAGCCTGGACAGGGAGGAAACACCATATATTTT
TRBJ2-7 TRBV6-9 NA TRBD2 CASSEGREVYEQYF TGTGCCAGCAGTGAGGGGCGGGAGGTGTACGAGCAGTACTTC
TRBJ1-1 TRBV6-6 large NA CASASGEAFF TGTGCCAGCGCGTCGGGTGAAGCTTTCTTT
TRBJ2-1 TRBV27 NA TRBD2 CASRLAGAGHEQFF TGTGCCAGCCGACTAGCGGGAGCTGGCCATGAGCAGTTCTTC
TRBJ1-1 TRBV7-9 NA NA CASSLGGSGAFF TGTGCCAGCAGCTTAGGAGGTTCTGGAGCTTTCTTT